This TCR beta chain emerged from a study of blood T cell repertoires in COVID-19. Study context: PBMCs, B-cell-depleted T cells, or T cells provided the cDNA or gDNA that made up the material.

Germline CDR1 and CDR2: MNHEY and SMNVEV (reference sequence). Trimming removed 4 bases from V and 0 bases from J, with 10 bases in between. The CDR3 is made up of 15 amino acids. The assay was immunoSEQ multiplex PCR, and TCRdb's table has in-frame clones only and misses some. This sample has some 120,000 clones, with around 83% found just once. This chain joins TRBV27 and TRBJ2-1; possible D gene TRBD1, 5 bases. The clonotype originates from a man aged 80 or over with active or convalescent COVID-19. Sequencing was done on a sample of peripheral blood. The CDR3 here is CASSSQGSSYNEQFF. CDR3 coding DNA: TGTGCCAGCAGTTCCCAGGGTAGCTCCTACAATGAGCAGTTCTTC.